These 8 T cell receptor beta chains were all obtained from the same sample, sequenced in a study of T cells in tuberculosis. Time point meaning: new active TB diagnosis, blood taken before or within 7 days of starting treatment. This table comes from immunoSEQ multiplex PCR, and its TCRdb copy is limited to in-frame clones, with some not included. The sample has 20,000 to 25,000 clones, approximately 85% seen once. The source material was PBMCs, sampled at tuberculosis diagnosis. These receptors were collected from an adult with tuberculosis.

The J gene is TRBJ2-1, the V gene TRBV9; TRBD1 might be the D (5 bases). CDR1 and CDR2 (germline): SGDLS, YYNGEE. Trimming pared 0 bases from V and 2 bases from J, leaving 6 bases between. CDR3 size: 14 residues. The CDR3 DNA follows: TGTGCCAGCAGCGTAGGACAGACCTACAATGAGCAGTTCTTC. Residues: CASSVGQTYNEQFF.

The CDR3 loop is CASSVVSGRSNTGELFF. CDR3 DNA sequence: TGTGCCAGCAGCGTAGTTAGTGGGAGGTCGAACACCGGGGAGCTGTTTTTT. V gene TRBV9 combines with J gene TRBJ2-2, with D tentatively TRBD2 (6 bases). CDR1 and CDR2 (germline): SGDLS, YYNGEE. The CDR3 covers 17 residues. Trimming took 0 bases from V and 0 from J, leaving 12 bases between them.

This chain links TRBV7-3 with TRBJ2-2, with 11 bases that match TRBD1. CDR3 length: 16 amino acids. J was trimmed by 4 bases and V by 4 bases; bases with no gene match: 5. CDR1 is SGHTA, CDR2 FQGTGA, per germline. CDR3 sequence (DNA): TGTGCCAGCAGCTCCCGGACAGGGGGCCGCACCGGGGAGCTGTTTTTT. Its protein is CASSSRTGGRTGELFF.

The rearrangement joins TRBV9 to TRBJ2-7; a possible D gene is TRBD2 (6 bases). The CDR3 is 15 amino acids. Germline V gene sequence: CDR1 SGDLS, CDR2 YYNGEE. The V end was cut by 0 bases, the J end by 0 bases, with 10 bases between. The CDR3 DNA is TGTGCCAGCAGCGTAGATGCGGGAAGCTCCTACGAGCAGTACTTC. Amino acids: CASSVDAGSSYEQYF.

The chain links TRBV5-1 to TRBJ2-1; 9 nucleotides agree with TRBD2. CDR1 is SGHRS and CDR2 is YFSETQ in the germline V gene. The CDR3 is 16 amino acids. V shed 6 bases and J 3 bases; nucleotides not matched to a gene: 10. CDR3 sequence: CASIPWTSANYNEQFF. In DNA form, the CDR3 reads TGCGCCAGCATCCCATGGACTAGCGCGAACTACAATGAGCAGTTCTTC.

The chain couples TRBV27 to TRBJ2-3; D possibly corresponds to TRBD2 (6 bases). With 2 bases removed from V and 5 bases from J, the gap between germline ends came to 23 bases. CDR3 size: 18 residues. Germline CDR1 and CDR2: MNHEY and SMNVEV (reference sequence). The CDR3 region is CASSLEPPGLLAGDTQYF. DNA for the CDR3: TGTGCCAGCAGTTTAGAGCCCCCGGGACTCCTAGCCGGAGATACGCAGTATTTT.

This chain joins TRBV6-6 and TRBJ2-7; D perhaps matches TRBD1 (6 bases). CDR1 is MNHNY, CDR2 SVGAGI, per germline (reference sequence). V lost 1 base and J 0 bases, leaving 10 bases between the germline ends. This CDR3 has 15 amino acids. The CDR3: CASSYWDTRSYEQYF. The CDR3 nucleotides are TGTGCCAGCAGTTACTGGGACACGCGCTCCTACGAGCAGTACTTC.

This clone appeared a few times. The chain employs TRBV5-4 and TRBJ1-6, with 7 positions matching TRBD1. The germline V gene encodes CDR1 SGHNT and CDR2 YYREEE (reference sequence). The ends lost 1 base at V and 7 bases at J; junction bases unmatched: 5. The CDR3 loop spans 15 amino acids. Here the CDR3 reads CASSLNGQVNSPLHF. CDR3 nucleotide sequence: TGTGCCAGCAGCTTGAACGGACAGGTCAATTCACCCCTCCACTTT.